The 20 T cell receptor beta chains below all came from one sample that was sequenced in a study of blood T cell repertoires in COVID-19. Profiling relied on immunoSEQ multiplex PCR, and the TCRdb table lists in-frame clones only, not all of them. There are some 260,000 clones in the sample; around 84% occur only once, and approximately 4% lies in the top ten. Specimen: PBMCs or T cells enriched from blood (not recorded which). The receptors originated from a young man with acute COVID-19.

The chain joins TRBV3-1 (or the pseudogene TRBV3-2) to TRBJ1-5; D is unresolved. Germline CDR1 and CDR2: LGHDT and YNNKEL (reference sequence). The CDR3 runs 14 residues. V lost 2 bases and J lost 7, with 12 bases in between. The CDR3 bases are TGTGCCAGCAGCCAAACTTCCTACGAGCAGCCCCAGCATTTT. Its protein is CASSQTSYEQPQHF.

The chain has TRBV11-2 and TRBJ1-1; TRBD1 matches at 10 bases. This CDR3 has 19 amino acids. In germline, CDR1 is SGHAT, CDR2 FQNNGV. Trimming cost V 1 base and J 4 bases; bases outside gene matches: 15. CDR3 in amino acids: CASSLVRQGQGDWGTEAFF. The DNA of the CDR3 is TGTGCCAGCAGCTTAGTTAGGCAAGGACAGGGGGATTGGGGCACTGAAGCTTTCTTT.

This sequence joins TRBV5-5 and TRBJ1-2, with a weak D call TRBD1 (5 bases). Germline values: CDR1 SGHKS, CDR2 YYEKEE (reference sequence). CDR3 length: 15 amino acids. The V and J ends lost 3 bases and 4 bases respectively, with 16 bases between them. In DNA, the CDR3 is TGTGCCAGCAGCTCCCATTTAGACAGTTTCTATGGCTACACCTTC. Encoded protein: CASSSHLDSFYGYTF. Complete variable domain (other parts from reference TRBV5-5 and TRBJ1-2): DAGVTQSPTHLIKTRGQQVTLRCSPISGHKSVSWYQQVLGQGPQFIFQYYEKEERGRGNFPDRFSARQFPNYSSELNVNALLLGDSALYLCASSSHLDSFYGYTFGSGTRLTVV.

This sequence joins TRBV7-9 and TRBJ2-7; tentative D call: TRBD2 (6 bases). From germline, CDR1 is SEHNR and CDR2 FQNEAQ (reference sequence). This CDR3 has 14 residues. Trimming took 2 bases from V and 4 from J, leaving 12 bases between them. The CDR3 sequence is CASSLSTGLYEQYV. The CDR3 DNA is TGTGCCAGCAGCTTATCTACCGGACTATACGAGCAGTACGTC.

This chain connects TRBV11-2 to TRBJ2-1; 13 nucleotides align to TRBD2. The V segment lost 1 base and the J segment 9 bases; nucleotides outside the gene matches: 9. The germline V gene has CDR1 SGHAT and CDR2 FQNNGV. CDR3 length: 17 residues. The DNA for the CDR3 is TGTGCCAGCAGCTTAGGGACTAGCGGGGGCCAGGGGAGTGAGCAGTTCTTC. This gives the protein CASSLGTSGGQGSEQFF.

This chain connects TRBV19 to TRBJ1-4; 7 bases map to TRBD1. Losses at the gene ends were 5 bases for V and 4 bases for J; bases not matched to a gene: 10. CDR3 size: 16 residues. The germline gives CDR1 LNHDA, CDR2 SQIVND (reference sequence). In DNA form, the CDR3 reads TGTGCCAGTAGTCTGAGACAGGGTTCGGGTAATGAAAAACTGTTTTTT. Translated, it gives CASSLRQGSGNEKLFF.

CDR3 amino acids: CASSTGVPLHF. As DNA, the CDR3 is TGTGCCAGCAGTACAGGTGTCCCCCTCCACTTT. The chain recombines TRBV28 with TRBJ1-6, with a tentative D call TRBD1 (5 bases). CDR3 size: 11 residues. Germline V CDR1 and CDR2: MDHEN, SYDVKM. Trimming took off 5 bases at V and 13 bases at J, with 9 bases between the two ends.

This sequence joins TRBV28 and TRBJ2-7, with D maybe TRBD2 (5 bases). Germline values: CDR1 MDHEN, CDR2 SYDVKM. Trimming took off 3 bases at V and 4 bases at J, with 7 bases between the two ends. This CDR3 is 12 amino acids long. CDR3 sequence (DNA): TGTGCCAGCAGTTTCCCGGGGTACGAGCAGTACGTC. Amino acids: CASSFPGYEQYV.

The rearrangement uses TRBV18 and TRBJ1-5; D is possibly TRBD1 (6 bases). CDR3 length: 14 residues. CDR1 is KGHSH and CDR2 is LQKENI in the germline V gene. The V and J ends lost 4 bases and 1 base respectively, with 8 bases between them. Here the CDR3 reads CASSQQGSNQPQHF. CDR3 DNA: TGTGCCAGCTCACAACAGGGAAGCAATCAGCCCCAGCATTTT.

The chain has TRBV7-2 and TRBJ1-4, with TRBD1 matching over 7 bases. CDR1 and CDR2 from the germline V gene are SGHTA and FQGNSA. The V gene end was trimmed by 4 bases and the J gene end by 3 bases; junction bases not matched to a gene: 5. There are 15 residues in the CDR3. For the CDR3, the DNA is TGTGCCAGCAGCTCCCATACAGGGGCTAATGAAAAACTGTTTTTT. Its translation is CASSSHTGANEKLFF.

This rearrangement joins TRBV28 to TRBJ1-4; D gene uncertain. Germline lookup yields CDR1 MDHEN and CDR2 SYDVKM. This CDR3 has 10 amino acids. Trimming removed 9 bases from V and 8 bases from J, with 7 bases in between. In DNA form, the CDR3 reads TGTGCCAGTCTCCGGGAAAAACTGTTTTTT. Encoded protein: CASLREKLFF.

The rearrangement links TRBV28 to TRBJ1-2; D is unclear. There are 15 residues in the CDR3. V gave up 1 base and J gave up 2 bases, with 11 bases separating them. CDR1 and CDR2 (germline): MDHEN, SYDVKM. The CDR3 DNA follows: TGTGCCAGCAGTTTATTCGGCGGGTTAAACTATGGCTACACCTTC. Translation gives CASSLFGGLNYGYTF.

The CDR3 coding sequence is TGTGCCAGCACCCCCGAGGGCCACACTGAAGCTTTCTTT. This gives the protein CASTPEGHTEAFF. The chain couples TRBV11-2 to TRBJ1-1; D not certain. This CDR3 region has 13 residues. The germline CDR1 and CDR2 sequences are SGHAT and FQNNGV. The ends were cut back, 7 bases at V and 3 bases at J, with 12 bases in the middle.

The CDR3 DNA reads TGTGCCAGCAGCGCCTATATGACTAGCAGAGAGACCCAGTACTTC. Protein: CASSAYMTSRETQYF. The chain links TRBV9 to TRBJ2-5, with TRBD2 identical over 7 bases. There are 15 residues in the CDR3. CDR1 and CDR2 from the germline V gene are SGDLS and YYNGEE. V shed 3 bases, J shed 4 bases, and the junction held 9 bases outside the gene matches.

Worth noting for this clone: The identical CDR3 is also encoded by other nucleotide sequences in the sample. The chain is built from TRBV5-1 and TRBJ2-7; 9 bases fit TRBD1. Looked up from germline, CDR1 is SGHRS and CDR2 is YFSETQ. This CDR3 spans 14 amino acids. V gave up 4 bases and J gave up 1 base; unmatched junction bases: 3. In DNA, the CDR3 is TGCGCCAGCAGCCCCGGGACAGGGTCCTACGAGCAGTACGTC. This codes for CASSPGTGSYEQYV.

The chain carries TRBV11-2 and TRBJ2-1, with D possibly matching TRBD1 (5 bases). This CDR3 is built from 14 residues. Trimming took off 1 base at V and 10 bases at J, with 14 bases between the two ends. CDR1 is SGHAT and CDR2 is FQNNGV in the germline V gene. The CDR3 reads CASSLGTSGMEQFF. The CDR3 DNA is TGTGCCAGCAGCTTAGGGACATCTGGGATGGAGCAGTTCTTC.

The chain combines TRBV12-5 with TRBJ2-3; 7 bases match TRBD1. V was clipped by 6 bases and J by 10 bases; unmatched bases: 10. Germline values: CDR1 LGHNT, CDR2 FRNRAP. This CDR3 spans 13 amino acids. The CDR3 is CASGSLPDRAQYF. The CDR3 DNA sequence: TGTGCTAGTGGCTCCCTACCTGACAGGGCGCAGTATTTT.

A word on this clone: Relative to the germline gene, one junction end is altered; a read error may explain this. The chain has TRBV19 and TRBJ1-5; the match to TRBD1 covers 8 bases. Germline CDR1 and CDR2: LNHDA and SQIVND (reference sequence). The CDR3 loop spans 12 amino acids. Here the CDR3 DNA reads TGTGCCAGTAGTATCGGGACAGGATCTTTGTATTTT. The encoded protein is CASSIGTGSLYF.

The V and J genes are TRBV14 and TRBJ1-4; D ambiguous. CDR1 SGHDN and CDR2 FVKESK come from the germline V gene. Trimming removed 0 bases from V and 8 bases from J, with 13 bases in between. The CDR3 runs to 15 residues. CDR3 DNA sequence: TGTGCCAGCAGCCAAGATCCAGGAGCGGGAGAAAAACTGTTTTTT. Its protein product is CASSQDPGAGEKLFF.

As regards this clone: An end of the junction differs from the germline gene, which may be a read error. The gene calls are TRBV7-7 and TRBJ2-1; tentative D call: TRBD2 (5 bases). The CDR3 runs 16 residues. Germline CDR1 is SSHAT and CDR2 is FNYEAQ (reference sequence). CDR3 region: CASSLDPSRTYNEQFF. CDR3 sequence (DNA): TGTGCTAGCAGCTTAGATCCTAGCAGGACCTACAATGAGCAGTTCTTC.